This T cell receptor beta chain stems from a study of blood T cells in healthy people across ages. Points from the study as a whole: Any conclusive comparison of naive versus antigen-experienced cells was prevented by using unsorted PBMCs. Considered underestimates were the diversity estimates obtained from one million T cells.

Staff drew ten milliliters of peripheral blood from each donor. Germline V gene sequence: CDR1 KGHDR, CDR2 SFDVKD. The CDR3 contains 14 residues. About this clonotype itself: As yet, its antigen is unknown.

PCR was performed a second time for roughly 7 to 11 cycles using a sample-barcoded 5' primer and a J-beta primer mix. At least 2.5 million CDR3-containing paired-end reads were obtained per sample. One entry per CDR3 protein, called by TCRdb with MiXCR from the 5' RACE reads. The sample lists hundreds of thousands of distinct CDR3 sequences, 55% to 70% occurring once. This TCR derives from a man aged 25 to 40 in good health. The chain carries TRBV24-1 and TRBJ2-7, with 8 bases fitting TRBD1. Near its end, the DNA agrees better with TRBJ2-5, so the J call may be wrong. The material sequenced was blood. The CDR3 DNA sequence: TGTGCCACCAGTGACCCCAGACAGGGGGAGACCCAGTACTTC. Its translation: CATSDPRQGETQYF.